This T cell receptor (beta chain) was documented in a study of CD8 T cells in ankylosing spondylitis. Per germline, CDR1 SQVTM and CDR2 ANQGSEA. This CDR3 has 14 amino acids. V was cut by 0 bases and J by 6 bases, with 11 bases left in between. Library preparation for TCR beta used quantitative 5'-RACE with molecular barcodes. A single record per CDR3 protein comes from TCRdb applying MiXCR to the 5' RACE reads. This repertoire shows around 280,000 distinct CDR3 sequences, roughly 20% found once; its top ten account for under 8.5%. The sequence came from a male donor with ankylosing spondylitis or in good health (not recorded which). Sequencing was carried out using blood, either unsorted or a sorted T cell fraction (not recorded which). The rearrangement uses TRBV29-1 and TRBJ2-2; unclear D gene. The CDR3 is CSVEDRKGPGELFF. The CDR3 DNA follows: TGCAGCGTTGAAGATCGGAAGGGCCCCGGGGAGCTGTTTTTT.